These 18 T cell receptor beta chains originate from one sample sequenced in a study of OX40 agonist ivuxolimab in advanced cancers. TCRdb's table, derived via immunoSEQ multiplex PCR, lists solely in-frame clones and lacks some. The sample yields fewer than 15,000 clones, about 83% seen once. The sample in question was CD4+ or CD8+ T cells sorted from blood, obtained in a trial of the OX40 agonist ivuxolimab. The receptor set was obtained from an adult with an advanced solid tumor such as melanoma, head and neck, liver or kidney cancer.

This clone was observed once. This chain connects TRBV5-4 to TRBJ2-5, with 7 bases fitting TRBD1. The CDR3 runs to 14 residues. The germline V gene encodes CDR1 SGHNT and CDR2 YYREEE (reference sequence). Trimming took 0 bases from V and 5 from J; bases not matched to a gene: 4. This CDR3 reads CASSLEGAGETQYF. Written as DNA, the CDR3 is TGTGCCAGCAGCTTGGAGGGGGCGGGCGAGACCCAGTACTTC.

The rearrangement links TRBV7-9 to TRBJ2-2; 8 bases agree with TRBD1. V lost 5 bases, J lost 6 bases, and 8 bases stayed unmatched. The CDR3 length is 15 residues. Germline V gene sequence: CDR1 SEHNR, CDR2 FQNEAQ (reference sequence). Here the CDR3 reads CASSPDRGLSGELFF. CDR3 coding DNA: TGTGCCAGCAGCCCCGACAGGGGATTATCCGGGGAGCTGTTTTTT.

This chain links TRBV6-1 with TRBJ1-1; D may be TRBD1 (5 bases). The CDR3 has 13 amino acids. The germline V gene encodes CDR1 MNHNS and CDR2 SASEGT. V lost 6 bases to trimming and J lost 4 bases, with 12 bases between them. The CDR3 loop is CASRPGDSTEAFF. The DNA of the CDR3 is TGTGCCAGCAGGCCGGGGGATTCCACTGAAGCTTTCTTT.

This clone showed up just once. This chain links TRBV5-1 with TRBJ1-1; weak D call: TRBD1 (5 bases). CDR1 SGHRS and CDR2 YFSETQ come from the germline V gene. This CDR3 has 14 residues. V shed 0 bases and J shed 12 bases, with 18 bases lying between them. DNA for the CDR3: TGCGCCAGCAGCTTGGCCGGGGGGGTCCCTATGACTTTCTTT. This sequence encodes CASSLAGGVPMTFF.

This chain links TRBV7-2 with TRBJ2-1, with D perhaps assigned TRBD1 or TRBD2 (5 bases each). The germline V and J ends were trimmed by 3 bases and 10 bases, with 19 bases remaining between them. CDR1 and CDR2 (germline): SGHTA, FQGNSA. The CDR3 has 15 residues. CDR3 sequence reads: CASSFSGTSRSEQFF. In DNA form, the CDR3 reads TGTGCCAGCAGCTTTTCCGGGACGAGTCGGTCGGAGCAGTTCTTC.

The CDR3 is CASSLVQLAGSTDTQYF. In nucleotides, the CDR3 is TGTGCCAGCAGCTTAGTTCAGCTAGCGGGAAGCACAGATACGCAGTATTTT. V and J are TRBV7-2 and TRBJ2-3; 9 bases agree with TRBD2. CDR1 and CDR2 from the germline V gene are SGHTA and FQGNSA. The CDR3 has 17 amino acids. Unmatched junction bases numbered 5, after V lost 1 base and J lost 0 bases.

The chain's CDR3 is CASSVGNWDTEAFF. As DNA, the CDR3 is TGTGCCAGCAGCGTAGGGAACTGGGACACTGAAGCTTTCTTT. The genes are TRBV9 and TRBJ1-1; D unresolved. V was clipped by 0 bases and J by 3 bases, with 9 bases between them. CDR1 and CDR2 from the germline V gene are SGDLS and YYNGEE. The CDR3 is 14 amino acids.

The V and J genes are TRBV7-2 and TRBJ2-7; possible D gene TRBD2, 6 bases. Trimming removed 1 base at V and 5 bases at J, with 12 bases between. There are 14 residues in the CDR3. The germline CDR1 and CDR2 sequences are SGHTA and FQGNSA. The CDR3 reads CASSLDFTSHEQYF. DNA for the CDR3: TGTGCCAGCAGCTTAGATTTTACTAGCCACGAGCAGTACTTC.

The chain is built from TRBV6-5 and TRBJ2-1; 9 nucleotides match TRBD2. Germline trimming cut 6 bases from V and 2 bases from J; bases unmatched to any gene: 5. Germline V gene data show CDR1 as MNHEY and CDR2 as SVGAGI. The length of the CDR3 is 15 residues. CDR3 nucleotides: TGTGCCAGCAGCCTAGCGGGGCTTCCCTACAATGAGCAGTTCTTC. Translating it yields CASSLAGLPYNEQFF.

This sequence joins TRBV10-2 and TRBJ2-7; 14 bases fit TRBD2. This CDR3 is 15 amino acids long. V lost 5 bases, J lost 2 bases, and 2 bases stayed unmatched. The germline V gene has CDR1 WSHSY and CDR2 SAAADI. CDR3 protein: CASSTGLAGAYEQYF. The CDR3 coding sequence is TGCGCCAGCAGTACGGGACTAGCGGGGGCCTACGAGCAGTACTTC.

The V and J genes are TRBV29-1 and TRBJ1-1; no clear D gene. Looked up from germline, CDR1 is SQVTM and CDR2 is ANQGSEA. With 6 bases removed from V and 6 bases from J, the gap between germline ends came to 11 bases. The CDR3 has 11 amino acids. The CDR3 loop reads CSVQDGPEAFF. CDR3 coding DNA: TGCAGCGTGCAGGATGGACCTGAAGCTTTCTTT.

The rearrangement joins TRBV9 to TRBJ2-7, with a tentative D call TRBD1 (5 bases). The CDR3 is made up of 13 amino acids. Germline assignment: CDR1 SGDLS and CDR2 YYNGEE. The V end lost 3 bases, the J end lost 1 base, and 8 bases lay between the germline ends. CDR3 in amino acids: CASSGSGSYEQYF. CDR3 bases: TGTGCCAGCAGCGGTTCAGGGTCCTACGAGCAGTACTTC.

This clone was seen just once. The genes are TRBV9 and TRBJ1-5; D is ambiguous. The V end lost 0 bases, the J end lost 4 bases, and 5 bases lay between the germline ends. In germline, CDR1 is SGDLS, CDR2 YYNGEE. There are 13 residues in the CDR3. In nucleotides, the CDR3 is TGTGCCAGCAGCGTAGCCGGGAATCAGCCCCAGCATTTT. Its protein is CASSVAGNQPQHF.

The CDR3 sequence is CASSLARGWGNTIYF. CDR3 sequence (DNA): TGTGCCAGCAGCTTAGCGAGAGGGTGGGGAAACACCATATATTTT. V and J are TRBV7-6 and TRBJ1-3; D remains unclear. Germline-derived CDR1 and CDR2 are SGHVS and FNYEAQ. V was shortened by 0 bases and J by 4 bases, with 10 bases between the two germline ends. The CDR3 is made up of 15 amino acids.

A single count supports this clone. The gene calls are TRBV7-2 and TRBJ2-7, with 7 bases lining up with TRBD1. J was trimmed by 7 bases and V by 5 bases; bases with no gene match: 20. The length of the CDR3 is 17 residues. Per germline, CDR1 SGHTA and CDR2 FQGNSA. For the CDR3, the DNA is TGTGCCAGCAGCCAGATGATAGGGGGCGCAGAATTAGAAGAGCAGTACTTC. This codes for CASSQMIGGAELEEQYF.

This clone qualifies as medium-sized. The chain couples TRBV18 to TRBJ1-1; 7 nucleotides align to TRBD1. The CDR3 extends over 14 amino acids. J was trimmed by 4 bases and V by 3 bases; bases with no gene match: 5. CDR1 is KGHSH, CDR2 LQKENI, per germline. As DNA, the CDR3 is TGTGCCAGCTCACCGGGACAGCGAGGCACTGAAGCTTTCTTT. Translation: CASSPGQRGTEAFF.

The chain joins TRBV5-4 to TRBJ2-2, with D unclear. Looked up from germline, CDR1 is SGHNT and CDR2 is YYREEE (reference sequence). Trimming took off 4 bases at V and 7 bases at J, with 11 bases between the two ends. The CDR3 consists of 13 residues. The CDR3 protein is CASSLRLLGELFF. CDR3 DNA: TGTGCCAGCAGCCTTCGGTTGCTCGGGGAGCTGTTTTTT.

The rearrangement joins TRBV7-9 to TRBJ2-7; D is unclear. The CDR3 is made up of 14 amino acids. Germline lookup yields CDR1 SEHNR and CDR2 FQNEAQ (reference sequence). Deletions cut 1 base from V and 5 bases from J, with 12 bases between. The chain's CDR3 is CASSLDLGEHEQYF. CDR3 nucleotides: TGTGCCAGCAGCTTAGATCTAGGCGAACACGAGCAGTACTTC.